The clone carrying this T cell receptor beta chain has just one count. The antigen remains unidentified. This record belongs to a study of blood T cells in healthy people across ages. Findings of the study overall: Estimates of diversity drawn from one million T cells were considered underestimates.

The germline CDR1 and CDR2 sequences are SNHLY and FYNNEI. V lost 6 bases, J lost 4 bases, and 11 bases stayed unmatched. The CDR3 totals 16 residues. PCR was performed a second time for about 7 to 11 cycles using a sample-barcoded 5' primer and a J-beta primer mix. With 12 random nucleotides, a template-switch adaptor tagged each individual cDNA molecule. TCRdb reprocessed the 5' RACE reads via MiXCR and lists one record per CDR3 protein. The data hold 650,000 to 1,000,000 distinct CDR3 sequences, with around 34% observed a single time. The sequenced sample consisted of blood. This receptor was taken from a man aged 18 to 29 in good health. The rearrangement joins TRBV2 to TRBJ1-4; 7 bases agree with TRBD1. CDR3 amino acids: CASSKITGQLNEKLFF. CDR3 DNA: TGTGCCAGCAGCAAAATTACGGGACAGCTTAATGAAAAACTGTTTTTT. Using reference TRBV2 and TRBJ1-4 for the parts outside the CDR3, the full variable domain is EPEVTQTPSHQVTQMGQEVILRCVPISNHLYFYWYRQILGQKVEFLVSFYNNEISEKSEIFDDQFSVERPDGSNFTLKIRSTKLEDSAMYFCASSKITGQLNEKLFFGSGTQLSVL.